Below are 11 T cell receptor beta chains sequenced from a single sample in a study of T cells in narcolepsy. Produced via immunoSEQ multiplex PCR; TCRdb's table is partial and in-frame only. The sample has roughly 15,000 clones, around 86% seen once. The sample taken for sequencing was memory (CD45RA-) CD4+ T cells from blood. The receptors were sampled from a human donor in good health.

The rearrangement links TRBV5-1 to TRBJ2-3, with D tentatively TRBD1 (5 bases). Trimming removed 0 bases from V and 4 bases from J, with 15 bases in between. CDR1 is SGHRS and CDR2 is YFSETQ in the germline V gene. This CDR3 comprises 16 residues. CDR3 in DNA: TGCGCCAGCAGCTTGGAGGGGCAAGGAGTCGCAGATACGCAGTATTTT. Translated, it gives CASSLEGQGVADTQYF.

This chain uses TRBV9 with TRBJ2-3, with D possibly being TRBD2 (7 bases). Germline lookup yields CDR1 SGDLS and CDR2 YYNGEE. The CDR3 spans 16 residues. The germline V and J ends were trimmed by 0 bases and 3 bases, with 14 bases remaining between them. CDR3 protein: CASSVADRGATDTQYF. CDR3 in DNA: TGTGCCAGCAGCGTAGCAGACCGGGGGGCGACAGATACGCAGTATTTT.

This clone came up a few times. The rearrangement links TRBV30 to TRBJ2-7, with a tentative D call TRBD2 (6 bases). The CDR3 runs to 13 residues. The germline gives CDR1 GTSNPN, CDR2 SVGIG (reference sequence). V gave up 0 bases and J gave up 7 bases, with 13 bases separating them. In nucleotides, the CDR3 is TGTGCCTGGAGTGTAATGGCAAGCGGGGAGCAGTACTTC. Protein product: CAWSVMASGEQYF.

This clone was counted between two and nine times. This chain uses TRBV9 with TRBJ2-1; 11 positions agree with TRBD2. The CDR3 consists of 16 residues. Trimming at V came to 2 bases and at J to 6 bases, leaving 7 bases not matched to a gene. Germline V CDR1 and CDR2: SGDLS, YYNGEE. DNA for the CDR3: TGTGCCAGCAGCGTTACTAGCGGGAGATCGGGCAATGAGCAGTTCTTC. It yields the protein CASSVTSGRSGNEQFF.

Only a few counts were recorded for this clone. The chain employs TRBV6-1 and TRBJ2-5; possibly TRBD1 for D (6 bases). Germline values: CDR1 MNHNS, CDR2 SASEGT. Between the trimmed V and J ends, which lost 4 bases and 0 bases, there was a span of 12 bases. The CDR3 is 15 amino acids. This CDR3 reads CASSAGTLYQETQYF. The CDR3 DNA reads as TGTGCCAGCAGTGCCGGGACATTGTACCAAGAGACCCAGTACTTC.

Points on this clone: Germline is not matched at one junction end, which may reflect a read error. Other DNA sequences of this sample code for an identical CDR3. The gene calls are TRBV7-9 and TRBJ2-5; D gene unclear. The CDR3 is made up of 12 amino acids. Looked up from germline, CDR1 is SEHNR and CDR2 is FQNEAQ (reference sequence). The CDR3 here is CASSLGAADKYF. Written as DNA, the CDR3 is TGCGCCAGCAGCTTAGGCGCGGCGGATAAGTACTTC. Filled out from reference TRBV7-9 and TRBJ2-5, the complete variable domain reads DTGVSQNPRHKITKRGQNVTFRCDPISEHNRLYWYRQTLGQGPEFLTYFQNEAQLEKSRLLSDRFSAERPKGSFSTLEIQRTEQGDSAMYLCASSLGAADKYFGPGTRLLVL.

This clone showed up just once. One end of the junction fails to match germline, which may point to a read error. The chain combines TRBV6-1 with TRBJ2-1; D gene unclear. This CDR3 region has 13 residues. Germline V gene data show CDR1 as MNHNS and CDR2 as SASEGT. The CDR3 bases are TGTGCCAGCAGTGAAGGGCCGATACCGGTGCTGGTCTTC. This codes for CASSEGPIPVLVF.

This clone was seen just once. The chain joins TRBV6-6 to TRBJ1-4, with D perhaps matching TRBD1 (6 bases). Deletions cut 8 bases from V and 10 bases from J, with 20 bases between. Germline V gives CDR1 MNHNY, CDR2 SVGAGI (reference sequence). This CDR3 region has 14 residues. This chain's CDR3 is CASWGGRGHGKLFF. In nucleotides, the CDR3 is TGTGCCAGCTGGGGAGGCAGGGGCCATGGAAAACTGTTTTTT.

The V gene is TRBV5-5, the J gene TRBJ1-2; D call uncertain. The length of the CDR3 is 12 residues. V was trimmed by 7 bases and J by 4 bases, leaving 11 bases between them. The V gene's germline CDR1 is SGHKS and CDR2 YYEKEE (reference sequence). The chain's CDR3 is CASGIYSYGYTF. CDR3 nucleotides: TGTGCCAGCGGGATTTACTCCTATGGCTACACCTTC.

J is TRBJ2-7 and V is TRBV27, with 9 bases fitting TRBD1. This CDR3 is built from 15 residues. The J segment lost 1 base and the V segment lost 5 bases, leaving 6 bases of the junction unmatched. Germline values: CDR1 MNHEY, CDR2 SMNVEV (reference sequence). The chain's CDR3 is CASSDRDRASYEQYF. DNA for the CDR3: TGTGCCAGCAGTGACCGGGACAGGGCGTCCTACGAGCAGTACTTC.

The rearrangement joins TRBV6-1 to TRBJ2-7, with D possibly being TRBD1 (5 bases). The CDR3 is 17 amino acids. Germline V lookup: CDR1 MNHNS, CDR2 SASEGT. The V and J ends lost 4 bases and 2 bases respectively, with 21 bases between them. The CDR3 loop reads CASSVRQTYYLPYEQYF. In DNA, the CDR3 is TGTGCCAGCAGTGTTAGACAGACTTACTATCTACCCTACGAGCAGTACTTC.